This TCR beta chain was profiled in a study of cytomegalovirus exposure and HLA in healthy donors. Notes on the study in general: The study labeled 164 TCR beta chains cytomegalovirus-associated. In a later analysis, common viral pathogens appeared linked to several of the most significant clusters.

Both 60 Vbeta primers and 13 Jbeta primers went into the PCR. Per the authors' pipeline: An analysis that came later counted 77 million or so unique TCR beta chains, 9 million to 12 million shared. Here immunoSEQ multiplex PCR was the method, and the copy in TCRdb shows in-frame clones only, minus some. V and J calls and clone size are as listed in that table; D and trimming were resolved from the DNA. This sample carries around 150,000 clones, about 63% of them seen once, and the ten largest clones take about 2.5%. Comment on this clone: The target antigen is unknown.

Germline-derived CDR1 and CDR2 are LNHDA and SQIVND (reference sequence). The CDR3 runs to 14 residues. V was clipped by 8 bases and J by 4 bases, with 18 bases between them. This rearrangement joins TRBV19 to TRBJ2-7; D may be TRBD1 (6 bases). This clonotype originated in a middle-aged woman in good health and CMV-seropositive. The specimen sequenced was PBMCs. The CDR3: CASRAGQGFYEQYF. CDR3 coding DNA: TGTGCCAGTCGAGCCGGGCAGGGGTTTTACGAGCAGTACTTC.